The subject of this entry is one T cell receptor beta chain. Only in-frame clones appear in the TCRdb table, and some are missing; sequencing was by immunoSEQ multiplex PCR. The sample carries some 120,000 clones, 90% recorded once. The source of the sample is a study of blood T cell repertoires in COVID-19. Study summary: Sample material is recorded as cDNA or gDNA derived from T cells, B-cell-depleted T cells, or PBMCs.

In germline, CDR1 is GTSNPN, CDR2 SVGIG (reference sequence). CDR3 length: 13 amino acids. V was trimmed by 0 bases and J by 7 bases, leaving 9 bases between them. The chain is built from TRBV30 and TRBJ2-2; D is uncertain. Material for sequencing was peripheral blood. This receptor was taken from a man between 60 and 70 years old with COVID-19, enrolled during active disease. CDR3 nucleotide sequence: TGTGCCTGGAGTGTGCTGTCTATCGGGGAGCTGTTTTTT. It encodes CAWSVLSIGELFF.